These T cell receptor beta chains were read from a single sample in a study of blood T cell repertoires in COVID-19. Produced via immunoSEQ multiplex PCR; TCRdb's table is partial and in-frame only. The sample contains about 34,000 clones, around 91% of which appear only once. Sequenced input: peripheral blood. The source of these receptors is a man older than 75 with acute or convalescent COVID-19. Each CDR3 is given with its conserved first and last residue. The D gene is left open where the match is weak. Not all rows give a size; the values are once, few, many and, for expanded clones, a class.

TRBD2,TRBV3-1/TRBV3-2,TRBJ2-5,few,CASSPPRGGVVETQYF,TGTGCCAGCAGCCCGCCCCGGGGGGGAGTTGTCGAGACCCAGTACTTC
NA,TRBV20-1,TRBJ1-2,NA,CSASAANPLRGYTF,TGCAGTGCTAGTGCCGCTAACCCTCTCCGGGGCTACACCTTC
NA,TRBV29-1,TRBJ1-2,NA,CSVGQTTYGYTF,TGCAGCGTTGGACAGACCACCTATGGCTACACCTTC
TRBD1,TRBV7-9,TRBJ1-1,NA,CASSLGQGRGIEAFF,TGTGCCAGCAGCTTAGGACAGGGACGAGGAATTGAAGCTTTCTTT
NA,TRBV4-2,TRBJ1-1,NA,CASSQDQGIGEAFF,TGTGCCAGCAGCCAAGATCAGGGAATAGGTGAAGCTTTCTTT
TRBD1,TRBV2,TRBJ2-2,NA,CASRPTGAGELFF,TGTGCCAGCAGGCCCACAGGGGCCGGGGAGCTGTTTTTT
NA,TRBV2,TRBJ1-3,NA,CASSEGGINTIYF,TGTGCCAGCAGTGAGGGAGGCATAAACACCATATATTTT
NA,TRBV5-1,TRBJ1-3,NA,CASSLFGVSGNTIYF,TGCGCCAGCAGCTTGTTCGGGGTGTCTGGAAACACCATATATTTT
TRBD1,TRBV10-2,TRBJ2-2,NA,CASTGTGRTGELFF,TGCGCCAGCACCGGGACAGGGAGGACCGGGGAGCTGTTTTTT
TRBD1,TRBV2,TRBJ1-1,NA,CASSAIQGVGEAFF,TGTGCCAGCAGCGCGATACAGGGGGTGGGTGAAGCTTTCTTT
NA,TRBV3-1/TRBV3-2,TRBJ2-5,NA,CASSQRGQETQYF,TGTGCCAGCAGCCAAAGGGGCCAAGAGACCCAGTACTTC
TRBD1,TRBV7-6,TRBJ2-7,NA,CASSLAQGVYYEQYF,TGTGCCAGCAGCTTAGCCCAGGGGGTCTACTACGAGCAGTACTTC
NA,TRBV19,TRBJ2-7,NA,CASSSPGKNTYEQYF,TGTGCCAGTAGTAGCCCCGGGAAGAACACGTACGAGCAGTACTTC
NA,TRBV19,TRBJ1-1,NA,CASSMGFGTRDTEAFF,TGTGCCAGTAGTATGGGGTTCGGGACAAGAGACACTGAAGCTTTCTTT
TRBD2,TRBV27,TRBJ2-3,NA,CASLSWGARGATDTQYF,TGTGCCAGCCTGAGCTGGGGTGCGCGGGGGGCAACAGATACGCAGTATTTT
NA,TRBV7-9,TRBJ1-2,NA,CASSLTDYGYTF,TGTGCCAGCAGCTTAACGGACTATGGCTACACCTTC
TRBD1,TRBV28,TRBJ1-2,NA,CASSLGQGAGYTF,TGTGCCAGCAGTTTGGGACAGGGGGCTGGCTACACCTTC
TRBD2,TRBV4-2,TRBJ2-7,NA,CASSQPPGTSTPYEQYF,TGTGCCAGCAGCCAACCCCCCGGGACTAGCACCCCCTACGAGCAGTACTTC
TRBD1,TRBV6-5,TRBJ1-1,NA,CASSYGGQLLNTEAFF,TGTGCCAGCAGCTACGGGGGACAGTTATTGAACACTGAAGCTTTCTTT
TRBD1,TRBV19,TRBJ2-5,NA,CASGQERGTQYF,TGTGCCAGTGGACAGGAGAGGGGGACCCAGTACTTC
NA,TRBV4-1,TRBJ2-3,NA,CASSLSPGTETQYF,TGCGCCAGCAGCCTATCGCCGGGAACCGAAACGCAGTATTTT
TRBD1,TRBV19,TRBJ2-1,NA,CASSMSGGWVYNEQFF,TGTGCCAGTAGTATGTCAGGGGGTTGGGTGTACAATGAGCAGTTCTTC
NA,TRBV3-1/TRBV3-2,TRBJ1-1,NA,CASSQEGVLNTEAFF,TGTGCCAGCAGCCAAGAAGGGGTATTGAACACTGAAGCTTTCTTT
NA,TRBV7-8,TRBJ1-5,NA,CASSSGEGHPQHF,TGTGCCAGCAGCTCGGGGGAGGGCCACCCCCAGCATTTT
TRBD2,TRBV6-2/TRBV6-3,TRBJ2-1,NA,CASSTNLAGSNEQFF,TGTGCCAGCAGCACCAACTTAGCGGGGTCGAATGAGCAGTTCTTC
TRBD1,TRBV28,TRBJ2-7,NA,CASTSGQKSYEQYF,TGTGCCAGCACCTCGGGACAGAAATCCTACGAGCAGTACTTT
NA,TRBV5-1,TRBJ2-6,once,CASSVIQAPGANVLTF,TGCGCCAGCAGCGTAATACAGGCCCCTGGGGCCAACGTCCTGACTTTC
TRBD2,TRBV3-1/TRBV3-2,TRBJ2-5,NA,CASSQDWLAAQETQYF,TGTGCCAGCAGCCAAGACTGGCTAGCGGCCCAAGAGACCCAGTACTTC
NA,TRBV7-2,TRBJ2-2,NA,CASSLAELYTGELFF,TGTGCCAGCAGCCTCGCGGAATTATACACCGGGGAGCTGTTTTTT
NA,TRBV12-1,TRBJ1-6,NA,CASSFSDRDRGRAAYNSPLHF,TGTGCCAGCAGCTTTTCAGATCGGGACAGGGGGCGGGCAGCCTATAATTCACCCCTCCACTTT
TRBD1,TRBV11-2,TRBJ1-2,NA,CASSEQGHGYTF,TGTGCCAGCAGCGAACAGGGGCATGGCTACACCTTC
NA,TRBV19,TRBJ1-5,NA,CASSIENKAAYQPQHF,TGTGCCAGTAGTATAGAGAACAAGGCGGCCTATCAGCCCCAGCATTTT
NA,TRBV5-1,TRBJ1-1,NA,CASSLEGVNYVTEAFF,TGCGCCAGCAGCTTGGAAGGGGTCAATTATGTTACTGAAGCTTTCTTT
TRBD1,TRBV14,TRBJ2-7,NA,CASSPSGTGGAQYF,TGTGCCAGCAGCCCCTCCGGGACAGGGGGCGCGCAGTACTTC
NA,TRBV19,TRBJ2-7,NA,CASRLGQAGLGEQYF,TGTGCCAGCCGACTGGGGCAAGCGGGCTTAGGCGAGCAGTACTTC
TRBD1,TRBV30,TRBJ1-3,NA,CAWTSTRGNGATIYF,TGTGCCTGGACCTCCACCAGGGGGAATGGAGCCACCATATATTTT
NA,TRBV2,TRBJ1-1,NA,CASKIQGIDTEAFF,TGTGCCAGCAAGATACAGGGAATTGACACTGAAGCTTTCTTT
TRBD2,TRBV10-2,TRBJ2-5,NA,CASSGAGGRETQYF,TGCGCCAGCAGTGGAGCGGGGGGGAGAGAGACCCAGTACTTC
NA,TRBV5-5,TRBJ1-2,NA,CASSLDSTYGYTF,TGTGCCAGCAGCTTGGACAGTACCTATGGCTACACCTTC
NA,TRBV27,TRBJ1-5,NA,CASSFLNLREAPNQPQHF,TGTGCCAGCAGTTTCCTGAACTTGAGGGAGGCCCCAAATCAGCCCCAGCATTTT
TRBD1,TRBV3-1/TRBV3-2,TRBJ2-5,few,CASSQNRGETQYF,TGTGCCAGCAGCCAGAACAGGGGAGAGACCCAGTACTTC
TRBD1,TRBV28,TRBJ1-1,NA,CASRTGGISEAFF,TGTGCCAGCAGGACAGGGGGAATTTCTGAAGCTTTCTTT
NA,TRBV27,TRBJ1-5,NA,CASSLEGGEPQHF,TGTGCCAGCAGTTTGGAGGGAGGGGAGCCCCAGCATTTT
NA,TRBV12-3/TRBV12-4,TRBJ1-2,NA,CASSLSEGRGYTF,TGTGCCAGCAGTCTGAGTGAGGGAAGGGGCTACACCTTC
NA,TRBV7-2,TRBJ1-5,NA,CASSLGQNQPQHF,TGTGCCAGCAGCTTAGGTCAGAATCAGCCCCAGCATTTT
NA,TRBV24-1,TRBJ1-2,NA,CATSERDNYGYTF,TGTGCCACCAGTGAGAGGGATAACTATGGCTACACCTTC
TRBD1,TRBV7-7,TRBJ2-3,NA,CASSFRQGDTQYF,TGTGCCAGCAGCTTTAGACAGGGAGATACGCAGTATTTT
TRBD1,TRBV9,TRBJ1-2,NA,CASTKTGGAGYGYTF,TGTGCCAGCACCAAAACAGGGGGCGCTGGCTATGGCTACACCTTC
NA,TRBV19,TRBJ2-1,NA,CASSIETSSEQFF,TGTGCCAGTAGTATAGAAACTAGCAGCGAGCAGTTCTTC
NA,TRBV28,TRBJ1-1,NA,CASRISGGWDKAFF,TGTGCCAGCAGGATTTCGGGAGGGTGGGATAAAGCTTTCTTT
NA,TRBV15,TRBJ1-6,NA,CASSRSYNSPLHF,TGTGCCAGCAGTCGCTCCTATAATTCACCCCTCCACTTT
NA,TRBV28,TRBJ1-1,NA,CASSFPTGRAGAFF,TGTGCCAGCAGTTTCCCCACAGGGCGCGCTGGCGCTTTCTTT
NA,TRBV5-1,TRBJ2-3,NA,CASSLMTDQVQYF,TGCGCCAGCAGCTTGATGACAGACCAGGTGCAGTATTTT
NA,TRBV19,TRBJ1-2,NA,CASSMAFGGNYGYTF,TGTGCCAGTAGTATGGCCTTCGGCGGGAACTATGGCTACACCTTC
NA,TRBV7-8,TRBJ1-2,once,CASSYSTGLDYGYTF,TGTGCCAGCAGCTACTCCACAGGGTTGGACTATGGCTACACCTTC
TRBD1,TRBV18,TRBJ2-7,NA,CASSPVGKQGAYEQYF,TGTGCCAGCTCACCTGTCGGAAAACAGGGGGCCTACGAGCAGTACTTC
TRBD2,TRBV27,TRBJ2-1,NA,CASSRGTSGFSYNEQFF,TGTGCCAGCAGTCGCGGGACTAGCGGGTTCTCCTACAATGAGCAGTTCTTC